These 21 T cell receptor beta chains originate from one sample sequenced in a study of early stage breast cancer tumors. Sequencing used immunoSEQ multiplex PCR; TCRdb keeps in-frame clones, though not all of them. The sample consists of about 72,000 clones, 70% to 85% of them appearing once. Sequenced: blood. These receptor sequences come from a person between 55 and 69 years old with breast cancer.

The rearrangement joins TRBV27 to TRBJ1-2; 9 bases map to TRBD1. V shed 6 bases, J shed 7 bases, and the junction held 9 bases outside the gene matches. The CDR3 runs to 14 residues. Germline CDR1 MNHEY, CDR2 SMNVEV (reference sequence). The CDR3 DNA is TGTGCCAGCAGCCCCTGGGACAGGGAGGGTGGCTACACCTTC. It codes for CASSPWDREGGYTF.

J is TRBJ2-5 and V is TRBV5-1; D might be TRBD2 (5 bases). The CDR3 has 15 amino acids. The V gene's germline CDR1 is SGHRS and CDR2 YFSETQ. V lost 4 bases and J 5 bases, leaving 18 bases between the germline ends. In DNA form, the CDR3 reads TGCGCCAGCAGCCCCCTTGGGAACGGCGGGGAGACCCAGTACTTC. Translating it yields CASSPLGNGGETQYF. The whole variable domain, remainder taken from reference TRBV5-1 and TRBJ2-5, is KAGVTQTPRYLIKTRGQQVTLSCSPISGHRSVSWYQQTPGQGLQFLFEYFSETQRNKGNFPGRFSGRQFSNSRSEMNVSTLELGDSALYLCASSPLGNGGETQYFGPGTRLLVL.

This chain uses TRBV5-1 with TRBJ2-1; TRBD2 matches at 13 bases. V was clipped by 0 bases and J by 10 bases; unmatched bases: 16. The CDR3 covers 19 residues. Germline V lookup: CDR1 SGHRS, CDR2 YFSETQ. The chain's CDR3 is CASSLAAGKGTSGIHEQFF. CDR3 coding DNA: TGCGCCAGCAGCTTGGCGGCAGGGAAAGGGACTAGCGGGATTCACGAGCAGTTCTTC. Together with reference TRBV5-1 and TRBJ2-1, the CDR3 gives the full variable domain: KAGVTQTPRYLIKTRGQQVTLSCSPISGHRSVSWYQQTPGQGLQFLFEYFSETQRNKGNFPGRFSGRQFSNSRSEMNVSTLELGDSALYLCASSLAAGKGTSGIHEQFFGPGTRLTVL.

This clone has only a few counts. The chain combines TRBV30 with TRBJ1-2; 7 bases map to TRBD1. The CDR3 is 13 residues long. Per the germline V gene, CDR1 is GTSNPN and CDR2 is SVGIG (reference sequence). V trimming: 2 bases; J trimming: 1 base; junction bases outside the gene matches: 1. The CDR3: CAWSSGGNYGYTF. Here the CDR3 DNA reads TGTGCCTGGAGTTCAGGGGGTAACTATGGCTACACCTTC.

J is TRBJ1-3 and V is TRBV5-1, with D unresolved. The V and J ends lost 5 bases and 2 bases respectively, with 14 bases between them. Germline V CDR1 and CDR2: SGHRS, YFSETQ. The CDR3 spans 15 residues. The CDR3 DNA is TGCGCCAGCAGAGACCAAAGGACGCCTGGAAACACCATATATTTT. Protein product: CASRDQRTPGNTIYF. The whole variable domain, remainder taken from reference TRBV5-1 and TRBJ1-3, is KAGVTQTPRYLIKTRGQQVTLSCSPISGHRSVSWYQQTPGQGLQFLFEYFSETQRNKGNFPGRFSGRQFSNSRSEMNVSTLELGDSALYLCASRDQRTPGNTIYFGEGSWLTVV.

This sequence joins TRBV10-2 and TRBJ1-4; D is ambiguous. Germline CDR1 is WSHSY and CDR2 is SAAADI. The CDR3 length is 15 residues. V lost 6 bases, J lost 3 bases, and 14 bases lay in between. CDR3: CASREPGSSNEKLFF. The CDR3 DNA reads TGCGCCAGCAGAGAACCGGGCAGCTCTAATGAAAAACTGTTTTTT.

This clone was recorded only once. The chain employs TRBV5-1 and TRBJ2-1; tentative D call: TRBD2 (6 bases). The CDR3 is made up of 13 amino acids. The V end lost 4 bases, the J end lost 6 bases, and 11 bases lay between the germline ends. CDR1 SGHRS and CDR2 YFSETQ come from the germline V gene. The CDR3 DNA is TGCGCCAGCAGCCCCTCCGGGAGCAATGAGCAGTTCTTC. This translates into CASSPSGSNEQFF.

The chain is built from TRBV5-5 and TRBJ2-3; TRBD2 matches at 12 bases. The CDR3 has 16 residues. V shed 5 bases and J 1 base; nucleotides not matched to a gene: 5. Germline lookup yields CDR1 SGHKS and CDR2 YYEKEE (reference sequence). This CDR3 is CASRPRTSGGTDTQYF. CDR3 sequence (DNA): TGTGCCAGCAGACCGCGGACTAGCGGGGGCACAGATACGCAGTATTTT.

The chain recombines TRBV10-3 with TRBJ2-2, with 10 bases lining up with TRBD2. Germline V gene sequence: CDR1 ENHRY, CDR2 SYGVKD. This CDR3 has 15 residues. V was clipped by 4 bases and J by 8 bases; unmatched bases: 7. The CDR3 protein is CAISAAGGLSGELFF. CDR3 DNA: TGTGCCATCAGTGCAGCGGGAGGGCTTTCAGGGGAGCTGTTTTTT.

This chain connects TRBV10-1 to TRBJ2-7, with D unresolved. Germline V lookup: CDR1 WNHNN, CDR2 SYGVQD (reference sequence). The V end lost 7 bases, the J end lost 5 bases, and 15 bases lay between the germline ends. This CDR3 is 13 amino acids long. The DNA of the CDR3 is TGCGCCAGCATTAGGGAAGTTCCTGACGAGCAGTACTTC. Translation: CASIREVPDEQYF.

This clone was seen a handful of times. This chain links TRBV28 with TRBJ1-2; maybe TRBD1 (6 bases). The CDR3 covers 14 residues. With 8 bases removed from V and 6 bases from J, the gap between germline ends came to 19 bases. Per the germline V gene, CDR1 is MDHEN and CDR2 is SYDVKM. CDR3 amino acids: CASRRGDRRHGYTF. The DNA of the CDR3 is TGTGCCAGCCGAAGAGGTGACAGGCGGCATGGCTACACCTTC.

V usage is TRBV5-1 and J usage is TRBJ2-1, with 13 bases fitting TRBD2. This CDR3 is built from 16 residues. After removal of 5 bases from V and 7 bases from J, the junction contained 9 bases not matched to a gene. The germline V gene encodes CDR1 SGHRS and CDR2 YFSETQ. The CDR3 spells CASRYKLAGGQNEQFF. CDR3 bases: TGCGCCAGCAGGTACAAACTAGCGGGGGGGCAGAATGAGCAGTTCTTC.

This clone was picked up a small number of times. The rearrangement links TRBV6-1 to TRBJ1-6; the match to TRBD1 covers 10 bases. CDR1 and CDR2 (germline): MNHNS, SASEGT. The trim removed 4 bases at V and 10 bases at J, leaving 10 bases unmatched. The CDR3 loop spans 16 amino acids. The CDR3 here is CASSGLSGQGLSPLHF. The CDR3 DNA reads TGTGCCAGCAGTGGACTCTCGGGACAGGGGTTGTCACCCCTCCACTTT.

V usage is TRBV28 and J usage is TRBJ2-3; 7 nucleotides line up with TRBD2. There are 15 residues in the CDR3. The junction had 6 bases not matched to a gene; V was cut back by 6 bases and J by 0 bases. CDR1 is MDHEN and CDR2 is SYDVKM in the germline V gene. The CDR3 DNA is TGTGCCAGCAGCCTCGGGGGACTAAGCACAGATACGCAGTATTTT. Protein product: CASSLGGLSTDTQYF.

V and J are TRBV7-6 and TRBJ2-7; unclear D gene. Germline-derived CDR1 and CDR2 are SGHVS and FNYEAQ. V was clipped by 0 bases and J by 5 bases, with 8 bases between them. The CDR3 runs to 13 residues. The CDR3 DNA reads as TGTGCCAGCAGCTTAGCACTGGGCGACGAGCAGTACTTC. Protein sequence: CASSLALGDEQYF.

The chain has TRBV27 and TRBJ2-1; either TRBD1 or TRBD2 may supply D (5 bases each). Trimming cost V 5 bases and J 0 bases, with 14 bases left between them. The germline V gene encodes CDR1 MNHEY and CDR2 SMNVEV (reference sequence). The CDR3 extends over 16 amino acids. The CDR3 loop is CASSIRDLNSYNEQFF. The CDR3 DNA reads as TGTGCCAGCAGTATACGGGACCTCAACTCCTACAATGAGCAGTTCTTC.

The genes are TRBV5-4 and TRBJ2-1, with D possibly being TRBD2 (5 bases). In germline, CDR1 is SGHNT, CDR2 YYREEE (reference sequence). The CDR3 runs to 12 residues. V lost 3 bases and J 7 bases, leaving 8 bases between the germline ends. The CDR3 nucleotides are TGTGCCAGCAGCTCACGGACTAATGAGCAGTTCTTC. Amino acids: CASSSRTNEQFF.

The chain has TRBV11-2 and TRBJ2-3; D tentatively fits TRBD1 or TRBD2 (6 bases each). Trimming removed 0 bases at V and 4 bases at J, with 8 bases between. The CDR3 has 14 residues. Germline CDR1 reads SGHAT; CDR2 reads FQNNGV. CDR3 nucleotide sequence: TGTGCCAGCAGCTTAGACGGGGGCGCAGATACGCAGTATTTT. It is translated as CASSLDGGADTQYF.

This clone has just a few counts. This chain links TRBV2 with TRBJ1-2, with D perhaps TRBD1 (5 bases). There are 13 residues in the CDR3. The germline V gene has CDR1 SNHLY and CDR2 FYNNEI. Trimming shortened V by 6 bases and J by 6 bases, and 14 bases separated the two germline ends. CDR3 nucleotide sequence: TGTGCCAGCAGCTCGGGACTCCAGAATGGCTACACCTTC. This translates into CASSSGLQNGYTF.

The rearrangement joins TRBV4-1 to TRBJ1-4; D perhaps matches TRBD1 (6 bases). V shed 0 bases and J shed 7 bases, with 15 bases lying between them. Germline loops: CDR1 MGHRA, CDR2 YSYEKL. The CDR3 runs 16 residues. The DNA of the CDR3 is TGCGCCAGCAGCCAAGATCTTCGGGGGGCAGGTGAAAAACTGTTTTTT. It codes for CASSQDLRGAGEKLFF.

The DNA of the CDR3 is TGTGCCAGCAGCTTAGCGGGGGGGCCCACAGATACGCAGTATTTT. It encodes CASSLAGGPTDTQYF. The chain is built from TRBV7-9 and TRBJ2-3, with D tentatively TRBD2 (7 bases). Germline-derived CDR1 and CDR2 are SEHNR and FQNEAQ (reference sequence). CDR3 size: 15 residues. Deletions cut 0 bases from V and 2 bases from J, with 9 bases between. Supplemented by reference TRBV7-9 and TRBJ2-3, the full variable domain reads DTGVSQNPRHKITKRGQNVTFRCDPISEHNRLYWYRQTLGQGPEFLTYFQNEAQLEKSRLLSDRFSAERPKGSFSTLEIQRTEQGDSAMYLCASSLAGGPTDTQYFGPGTRLTVL.